Presented here are 24 T cell receptor beta chains from one specimen sequenced in a study of TIL therapy for anti-PD-1-resistant metastatic lung cancer. Sample time point: pre-treatment sample, taken before nivolumab and TIL therapy. Most excised metastases sampled were pleural nodules or supraclavicular lymph nodes. This was the immunoSEQ v3 assay. The method was immunoSEQ multiplex PCR; TCRdb's version includes in-frame clones alone and lacks a portion of them. The sample shows over 10,000 clones, approximately 71% of them seen only once. This sample comprised tumor tissue, obtained at baseline. These TCRs come from a woman aged 25-85 years with non-small cell lung cancer.

The sample holds one count of this clone. The chain is built from TRBV5-4 and TRBJ1-2, with no clear D. Germline V gene lookup returns CDR1 SGHNT and CDR2 YYREEE (reference sequence). The CDR3 is made up of 13 amino acids. Trimming stripped 1 base from V and 4 bases from J, with 8 bases between. The CDR3 DNA sequence: TGTGCCAGCAGCTTGATGGGCAGCTATGGCTACACCTTC. Residues: CASSLMGSYGYTF.

This clone was picked up a small number of times. The genes are TRBV7-9 and TRBJ2-1; D possibly corresponds to TRBD2 (5 bases). This CDR3 comprises 15 residues. The germline gives CDR1 SEHNR, CDR2 FQNEAQ (reference sequence). Trimming removed 5 bases from V and 0 bases from J, with 11 bases in between. CDR3 loop: CASSPLVISYNEQFF. The CDR3 coding sequence is TGTGCCAGCAGCCCACTAGTCATCTCCTACAATGAGCAGTTCTTC.

The sample holds a few counts of this clone. The rearrangement uses TRBV27 and TRBJ2-1; D call uncertain. V lost 5 bases and J lost 0, with 8 bases in between. This CDR3 region has 14 residues. CDR1 is MNHEY and CDR2 is SMNVEV in the germline V gene (reference sequence). Written as DNA, the CDR3 is TGTGCCAGCAGTACCACAAGCTCCTACAATGAGCAGTTCTTC. Residues: CASSTTSSYNEQFF.

This chain uses TRBV10-2 with TRBJ1-3; 7 bases line up with TRBD1. The trim removed 5 bases at V and 3 bases at J, leaving 1 base unmatched. Germline V CDR1 and CDR2: WSHSY, SAAADI. The CDR3 length is 13 residues. CDR3: CASSWDSGNTIYF. CDR3 in DNA: TGCGCCAGCAGTTGGGACAGTGGAAACACCATATATTTT.

The chain combines TRBV6-1 with TRBJ1-2; D gene ambiguous. The CDR3 has 14 amino acids. V lost 6 bases, J lost 5 bases, and 16 bases lay in between. CDR1 and CDR2 from the germline V gene are MNHNS and SASEGT. The CDR3 is CASSEQWSDYGYTF. The CDR3 nucleotides are TGTGCCAGCAGCGAACAGTGGAGCGATTATGGCTACACCTTC.

The gene calls are TRBV28 and TRBJ1-3; no firm D call. The CDR3 is made up of 15 amino acids. CDR1 and CDR2 (germline): MDHEN, SYDVKM. V was pared by 4 bases and J by 2 bases, with 12 bases between. CDR3 region: CASSSPPFPGNTIYF. As DNA, the CDR3 is TGTGCCAGCAGTTCACCACCATTCCCTGGAAACACCATATATTTT.

The V call is TRBV7-7, the J call TRBJ2-3, with D possibly called TRBD1 or TRBD2 (7 bases each). The germline V gene encodes CDR1 SSHAT and CDR2 FNYEAQ (reference sequence). This CDR3 is built from 17 residues. V lost 5 bases to trimming and J lost 1 base, with 19 bases between them. CDR3 protein: CASSPGGQGRGTDTQYF. Here the CDR3 DNA reads TGTGCCAGCAGCCCAGGGGGGCAGGGGAGGGGCACAGATACGCAGTATTTT.

V gene TRBV5-4 combines with J gene TRBJ2-5, with 12 bases that match TRBD1. V lost 7 bases, J lost 1 base, and 11 bases stayed unmatched. The CDR3 sequence is 17 residues long. From germline, CDR1 is SGHNT and CDR2 YYREEE (reference sequence). The CDR3 here is CASRAGGTGGTQETQYF. For the CDR3, the DNA is TGTGCCAGCCGCGCCGGGGGGACAGGGGGCACCCAAGAGACCCAGTACTTC.

The V and J genes are TRBV7-8 and TRBJ2-5; D may be TRBD2 (6 bases). Germline loops: CDR1 SGHVS, CDR2 FQNEAQ. Trimming took 5 bases from V and 5 from J, leaving 15 bases between them. The CDR3 has 14 amino acids. CDR3 nucleotides: TGTGCCAGCAGCCAGGCACTAGCTGCGGAGACCCAGTACTTC. Translation: CASSQALAAETQYF. The whole variable domain, remainder taken from reference TRBV7-8 and TRBJ2-5, is GAGVSQSPRYKVAKRGQDVALRCDPISGHVSLFWYQQALGQGPEFLTYFQNEAQLDKSGLPSDRFFAERPEGSVSTLKIQRTQQEDSAVYLCASSQALAAETQYFGPGTRLLVL.

V usage is TRBV7-8 and J usage is TRBJ2-6; D not resolved. CDR1 and CDR2 from the germline V gene are SGHVS and FQNEAQ. Trimming removed 6 bases at V and 4 bases at J, with 7 bases between. This CDR3 has 13 residues. The CDR3 DNA follows: TGTGCCAGCAGGGGTACCGGGGCCAACGTCCTGACTTTC. It yields the protein CASRGTGANVLTF.

This clone was picked up a small number of times. The chain employs TRBV2 and TRBJ1-5, with D possibly being TRBD1 (6 bases). Germline-derived CDR1 and CDR2 are SNHLY and FYNNEI. Trimming shortened V by 8 bases and J by 2 bases, and 13 bases separated the two germline ends. The CDR3 is 14 amino acids. CDR3 bases: TGTGCCAGCCAGACAGGTTCGGGCAATCAGCCCCAGCATTTT. Its translation is CASQTGSGNQPQHF.

V is TRBV25-1 and J is TRBJ2-2; maybe TRBD1 (6 bases). The CDR3 is made up of 14 amino acids. V was clipped by 6 bases and J by 4 bases, with 12 bases between them. Germline CDR1 reads MGHDK; CDR2 reads SYGVNS. In DNA, the CDR3 is TGTGCCAGCAGCCCGACAGGAGGCACCGGGGAGCTGTTTTTT. Translating it yields CASSPTGGTGELFF.

The V call is TRBV19, the J call TRBJ2-2; the match to TRBD2 covers 7 bases. Per germline, CDR1 LNHDA and CDR2 SQIVND (reference sequence). The CDR3 is 15 amino acids. V was pared by 4 bases and J by 2 bases, with 4 bases of the junction left unmatched. The CDR3 DNA sequence: TGTGCCAGTAGTAGGGGCGGGGGTAACACCGGGGAGCTGTTTTTT. This encodes CASSRGGGNTGELFF.

The chain links TRBV28 to TRBJ2-3, with 9 bases lining up with TRBD2. This CDR3 contains 16 residues. Germline lookup yields CDR1 MDHEN and CDR2 SYDVKM. Unmatched junction bases numbered 10, after V lost 3 bases and J lost 6 bases. As DNA, the CDR3 is TGTGCCAGCAGTTTTTCCGCGGGAGGGCCATCTGATACGCAGTATTTT. It yields the protein CASSFSAGGPSDTQYF.

The J gene is TRBJ2-2, the V gene TRBV29-1; 9 nucleotides match TRBD1. CDR1 and CDR2 from the germline V gene are SQVTM and ANQGSEA. V dropped 5 bases and J dropped 5; count of bases not matched to a gene: 6. This CDR3 has 14 amino acids. For the CDR3, the DNA is TGCAGCGTTAGGGGACAGGGCGGAACCGGGGAGCTGTTTTTT. Translating it yields CSVRGQGGTGELFF.

The rearrangement uses TRBV28 and TRBJ1-4; TRBD1 aligns across 10 bases. The CDR3 covers 15 residues. The V gene end was trimmed by 4 bases and the J gene end by 6 bases; junction bases not matched to a gene: 5. The germline V gene encodes CDR1 MDHEN and CDR2 SYDVKM. This CDR3 reads CASSSTTGGHEKLFF. The DNA for the CDR3 is TGTGCCAGCAGTTCAACGACAGGGGGCCATGAAAAACTGTTTTTT.

By its share, this clone is medium-sized. The chain employs TRBV15 and TRBJ1-4; 7 bases line up with TRBD1. The junction had 14 bases not matched to a gene; V was cut back by 2 bases and J by 14 bases. The CDR3 runs to 15 residues. In germline, CDR1 is LNHNV, CDR2 YYDKDF (reference sequence). CDR3 coding DNA: TGTGCCACCAGCAGAATAAGGGACAGTAATAAACCCCTGTTTTTT. It is translated as CATSRIRDSNKPLFF.

The chain links TRBV28 to TRBJ1-1, with 7 bases lining up with TRBD1. V trimming: 6 bases; J trimming: 3 bases; junction bases outside the gene matches: 7. Germline assignment: CDR1 MDHEN and CDR2 SYDVKM. There are 14 residues in the CDR3. Here the CDR3 reads CASSDREGDTEAFF. DNA of the CDR3: TGTGCCAGCAGCGACAGGGAAGGGGACACTGAAGCTTTCTTT.

A word on this clone: Other DNA sequences from this sample encode an identical CDR3 as well. The rearrangement joins TRBV25-1 to TRBJ1-1; no reliable D call. V shed 4 bases and J shed 5 bases, with 11 bases lying between them. CDR1 and CDR2 (germline): MGHDK, SYGVNS. The CDR3 contains 13 residues. This chain's CDR3 is CASSGGWRTEAFF. CDR3 nucleotide sequence: TGTGCCAGCAGTGGCGGGTGGCGTACTGAAGCTTTCTTT.

The chain is built from TRBV7-3 and TRBJ1-2; TRBD1 matches 10 bases. Germline V lookup: CDR1 SGHTA, CDR2 FQGTGA. Losses at the gene ends were 2 bases for V and 4 bases for J; bases not matched to a gene: 1. CDR3 length equals 14 residues. The CDR3 here is CASSLGTGVYGYTF. CDR3 nucleotides: TGTGCCAGCAGCTTAGGGACAGGGGTCTATGGCTACACCTTC.

This clone was detected only a few times. The chain combines TRBV7-2 with TRBJ1-2; D is uncertain. Trimming stripped 7 bases from V and 7 bases from J, with 13 bases between. CDR3 length: 12 amino acids. Looked up from germline, CDR1 is SGHTA and CDR2 is FQGNSA. CDR3 region: CASNIYDRGYTF. The CDR3 DNA sequence: TGTGCCAGCAATATTTATGATCGTGGCTACACCTTC.

The rearrangement links TRBV14 to TRBJ2-1, with 8 positions matching TRBD2. The CDR3 covers 16 residues. V lost 0 bases, J lost 4 bases, and 5 bases stayed unmatched. CDR1 is SGHDN, CDR2 FVKESK, per germline. CDR3 protein: CASSQDGRGVYNEQFF. The CDR3 nucleotides read TGTGCCAGCAGCCAAGATGGGCGGGGGGTATACAATGAGCAGTTCTTC.

A single count supports this clone. The chain has TRBV7-3 and TRBJ1-6; weak D call: TRBD1 (5 bases). The CDR3 is made up of 14 amino acids. CDR1 is SGHTA and CDR2 is FQGTGA in the germline V gene. V lost 4 bases and J 9 bases, leaving 13 bases between the germline ends. The CDR3 loop reads CASSWRGDGSPLHF. CDR3 nucleotides: TGTGCCAGCAGCTGGAGGGGAGATGGTTCACCCCTCCACTTT.

V gene TRBV28 combines with J gene TRBJ2-1; D perhaps matches TRBD2 (6 bases). Between the trimmed V and J ends, which lost 1 base and 6 bases, there was a span of 13 bases. Germline V lookup: CDR1 MDHEN, CDR2 SYDVKM. The CDR3 totals 15 residues. CDR3 loop: CASSLSTRGLNEQFF. DNA for the CDR3: TGTGCCAGCAGTTTATCCACGCGGGGACTCAATGAGCAGTTCTTC.